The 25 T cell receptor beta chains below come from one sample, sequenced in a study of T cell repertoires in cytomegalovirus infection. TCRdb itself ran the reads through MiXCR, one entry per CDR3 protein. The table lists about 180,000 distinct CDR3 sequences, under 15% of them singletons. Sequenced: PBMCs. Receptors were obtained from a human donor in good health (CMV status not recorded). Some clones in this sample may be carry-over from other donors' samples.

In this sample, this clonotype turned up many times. The CDR3 spells CASSRGRMNTEAFF. CDR3 nucleotides: TGCGCCAGCAGCCGGGGACGGATGAACACTGAAGCTTTCTTT. The rearrangement uses TRBV4-1 and TRBJ1-1, with D maybe TRBD1 (5 bases). The CDR3 loop spans 14 amino acids. The germline gives CDR1 MGHRA, CDR2 YSYEKL. Trimming removed 4 bases from V and 0 bases from J, with 9 bases in between.

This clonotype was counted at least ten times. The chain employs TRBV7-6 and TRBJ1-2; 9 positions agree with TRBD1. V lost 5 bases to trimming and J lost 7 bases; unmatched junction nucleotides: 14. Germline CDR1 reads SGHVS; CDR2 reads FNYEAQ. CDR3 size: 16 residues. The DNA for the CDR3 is TGTGCCAGCAGCGATAACCCGGGACAGGGATTGCGTGGCTACACCTTC. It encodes CASSDNPGQGLRGYTF.

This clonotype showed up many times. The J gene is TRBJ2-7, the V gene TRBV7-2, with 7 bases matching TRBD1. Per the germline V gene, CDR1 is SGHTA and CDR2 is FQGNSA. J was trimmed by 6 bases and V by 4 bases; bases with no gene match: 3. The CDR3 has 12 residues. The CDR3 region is CASSSDRAEQYF. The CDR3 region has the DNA TGTGCCAGCAGCTCTGACAGGGCCGAGCAGTACTTC.

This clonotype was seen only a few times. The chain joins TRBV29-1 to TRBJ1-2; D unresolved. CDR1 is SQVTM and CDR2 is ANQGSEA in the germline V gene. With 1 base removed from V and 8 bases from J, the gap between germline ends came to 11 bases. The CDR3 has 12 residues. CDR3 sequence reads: CSVEARTEGYTF. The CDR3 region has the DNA TGCAGCGTTGAAGCAAGGACCGAGGGCTACACCTTC. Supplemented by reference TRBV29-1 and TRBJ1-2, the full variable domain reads SAVISQKPSRDICQRGTSLTIQCQVDSQVTMMFWYRQQPGQSLTLIATANQGSEATYESGFVIDKFPISRPNLTFSTLTVSNMSPEDSSIYLCSVEARTEGYTFGSGTRLTVV.

The CDR3 coding sequence is TGTGCCAGCAGAGGGACTAGCGGCCCAGAGACCCAGTACTTC. Residues: CASRGTSGPETQYF. V gene TRBV6-6 combines with J gene TRBJ2-5; TRBD2 matches 11 bases. Germline V lookup: CDR1 MNHNY, CDR2 SVGAGI (reference sequence). The V gene end was trimmed by 6 bases and the J gene end by 4 bases; junction bases not matched to a gene: 4. There are 14 residues in the CDR3.

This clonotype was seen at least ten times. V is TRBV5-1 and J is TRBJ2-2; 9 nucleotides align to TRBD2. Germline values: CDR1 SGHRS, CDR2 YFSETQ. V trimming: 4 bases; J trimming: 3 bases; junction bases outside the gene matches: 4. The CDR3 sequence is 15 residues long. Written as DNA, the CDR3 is TGCGCCAGCAGCCACGCTAGCGGGGACACCGGGGAGCTGTTTTTT. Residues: CASSHASGDTGELFF.

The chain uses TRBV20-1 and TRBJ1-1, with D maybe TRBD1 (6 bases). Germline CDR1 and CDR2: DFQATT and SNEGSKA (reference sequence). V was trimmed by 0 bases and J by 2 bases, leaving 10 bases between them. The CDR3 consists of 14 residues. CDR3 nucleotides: TGCAGTGCTAGAGATCGGACAGCAAACACTGAAGCTTTCTTT. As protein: CSARDRTANTEAFF.

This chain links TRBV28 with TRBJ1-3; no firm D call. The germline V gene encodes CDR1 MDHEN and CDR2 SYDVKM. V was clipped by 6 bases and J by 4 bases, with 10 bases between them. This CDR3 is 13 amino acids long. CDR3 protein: CASRTDKGNTIYF. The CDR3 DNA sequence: TGTGCCAGCAGAACAGACAAAGGAAACACCATATATTTT.

CDR3 loop: CASSYQGVDSGANVLTF. The CDR3 nucleotides are TGTGCCAGCAGTTACCAGGGTGTAGACTCTGGGGCCAACGTCCTGACTTTC. The V and J genes are TRBV6-5 and TRBJ2-6; a weak D match, TRBD1 (5 bases). The ends were cut back, 2 bases at V and 0 bases at J, with 11 bases in the middle. The CDR3 covers 17 residues. CDR1 MNHEY and CDR2 SVGAGI come from the germline V gene.

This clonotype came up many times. CDR3 protein: CASVGQPGHNEQFF. CDR3 DNA sequence: TGTGCCAGCGTGGGACAGCCCGGGCACAATGAGCAGTTCTTC. V and J are TRBV28 and TRBJ2-1, with 7 nucleotides matching TRBD1. CDR1 is MDHEN and CDR2 is SYDVKM in the germline V gene. The CDR3 totals 14 residues. Losses at the gene ends were 8 bases for V and 5 bases for J; bases not matched to a gene: 9.

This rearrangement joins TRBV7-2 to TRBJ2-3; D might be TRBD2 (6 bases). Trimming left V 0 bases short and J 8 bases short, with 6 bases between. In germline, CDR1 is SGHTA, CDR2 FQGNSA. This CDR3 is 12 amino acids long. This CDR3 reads CASSLAGGTQYF. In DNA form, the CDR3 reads TGTGCCAGCAGCTTAGCGGGAGGTACGCAGTATTTT.

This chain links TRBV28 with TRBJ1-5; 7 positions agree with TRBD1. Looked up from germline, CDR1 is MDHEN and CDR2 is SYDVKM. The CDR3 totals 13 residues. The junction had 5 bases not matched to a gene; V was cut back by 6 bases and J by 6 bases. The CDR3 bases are TGTGCCAGCAGGGAGACAGGGCCTCAGCCCCAGCATTTT. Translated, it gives CASRETGPQPQHF.

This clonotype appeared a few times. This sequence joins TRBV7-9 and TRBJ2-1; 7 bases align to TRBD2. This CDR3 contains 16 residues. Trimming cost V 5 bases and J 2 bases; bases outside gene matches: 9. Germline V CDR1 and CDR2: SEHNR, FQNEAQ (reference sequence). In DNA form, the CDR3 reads TGTGCCAGCAGCCTTAATCTAGCGGCAACCTACAATGAGCAGTTCTTC. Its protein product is CASSLNLAATYNEQFF.

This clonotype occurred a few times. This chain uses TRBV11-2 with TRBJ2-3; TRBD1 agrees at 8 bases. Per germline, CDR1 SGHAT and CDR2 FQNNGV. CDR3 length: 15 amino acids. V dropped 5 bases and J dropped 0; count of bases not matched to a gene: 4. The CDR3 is CASSPWTGSTDTQYF. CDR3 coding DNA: TGTGCCAGCAGCCCCTGGACAGGGAGCACAGATACGCAGTATTTT. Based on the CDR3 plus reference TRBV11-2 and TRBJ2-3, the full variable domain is EAGVAQSPRYKIIEKRQSVAFWCNPISGHATLYWYQQILGQGPKLLIQFQNNGVVDDSQLPKDRFSAERLKGVDSTLKIQPAKLEDSAVYLCASSPWTGSTDTQYFGPGTRLTVL.

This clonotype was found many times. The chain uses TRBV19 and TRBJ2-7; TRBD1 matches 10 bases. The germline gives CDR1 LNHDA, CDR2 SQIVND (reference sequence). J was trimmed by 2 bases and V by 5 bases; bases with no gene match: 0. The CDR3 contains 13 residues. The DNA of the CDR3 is TGTGCCAGTAGTGGGACAGGGGCCTACGAGCAGTACTTC. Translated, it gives CASSGTGAYEQYF.

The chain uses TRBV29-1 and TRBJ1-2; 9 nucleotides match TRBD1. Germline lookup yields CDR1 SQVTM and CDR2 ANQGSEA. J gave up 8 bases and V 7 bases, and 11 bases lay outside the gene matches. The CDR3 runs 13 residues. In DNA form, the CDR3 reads TGCAGCGCTGACGAGGGACAGGGAAAAGGCTACACCTTC. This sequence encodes CSADEGQGKGYTF.

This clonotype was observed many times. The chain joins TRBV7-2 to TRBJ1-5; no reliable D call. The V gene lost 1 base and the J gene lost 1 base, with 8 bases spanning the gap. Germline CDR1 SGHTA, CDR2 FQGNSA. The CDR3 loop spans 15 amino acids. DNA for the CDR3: TGTGCCAGCAGCTTAGGAATACAGAGCAATCAGCCCCAGCATTTT. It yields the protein CASSLGIQSNQPQHF.

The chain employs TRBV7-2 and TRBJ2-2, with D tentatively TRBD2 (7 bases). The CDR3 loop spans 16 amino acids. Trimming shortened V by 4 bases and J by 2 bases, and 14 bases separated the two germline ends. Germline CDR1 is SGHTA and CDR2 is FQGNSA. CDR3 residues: CASSSRGGSNTGELFF. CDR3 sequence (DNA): TGTGCCAGCAGCTCTAGGGGGGGGAGCAACACCGGGGAGCTGTTTTTT.

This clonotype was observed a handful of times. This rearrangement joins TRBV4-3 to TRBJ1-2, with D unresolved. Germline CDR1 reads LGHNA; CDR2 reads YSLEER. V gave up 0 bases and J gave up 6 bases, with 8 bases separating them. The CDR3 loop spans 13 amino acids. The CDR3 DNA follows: TGCGCCAGCAGCCAAGATCTTTGGAATGGCTACACCTTC. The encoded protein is CASSQDLWNGYTF.

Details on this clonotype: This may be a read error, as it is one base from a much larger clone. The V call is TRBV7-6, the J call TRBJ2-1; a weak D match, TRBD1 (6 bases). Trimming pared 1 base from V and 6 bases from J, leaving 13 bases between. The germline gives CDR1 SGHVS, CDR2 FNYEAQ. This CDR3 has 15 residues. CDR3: CASSLVGTWVNEQFF. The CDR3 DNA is TGTGCCAGCAGCTTAGTTGGGACATGGGTCAATGAGCAGTTCTTC.

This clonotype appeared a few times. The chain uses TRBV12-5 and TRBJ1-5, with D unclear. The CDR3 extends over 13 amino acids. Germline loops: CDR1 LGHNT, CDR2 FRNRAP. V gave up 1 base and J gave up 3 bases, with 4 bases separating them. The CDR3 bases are TGTGCTAGTGGTTTGGAAGTCAATCAGCCCCAGCATTTT. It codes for CASGLEVNQPQHF.

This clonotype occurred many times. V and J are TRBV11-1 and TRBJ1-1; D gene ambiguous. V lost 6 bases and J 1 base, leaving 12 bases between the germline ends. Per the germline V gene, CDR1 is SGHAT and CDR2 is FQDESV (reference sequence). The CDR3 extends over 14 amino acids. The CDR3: CASSSREKNTEAFF. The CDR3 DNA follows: TGTGCCAGCAGTTCCCGGGAAAAGAACACTGAAGCTTTCTTT. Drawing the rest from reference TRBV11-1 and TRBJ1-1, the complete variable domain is EAEVAQSPRYKITEKSQAVAFWCDPISGHATLYWYRQILGQGPELLVQFQDESVVDDSQLPKDRFSAERLKGVDSTLKIQPAELGDSAMYLCASSSREKNTEAFFGQGTRLTVV.

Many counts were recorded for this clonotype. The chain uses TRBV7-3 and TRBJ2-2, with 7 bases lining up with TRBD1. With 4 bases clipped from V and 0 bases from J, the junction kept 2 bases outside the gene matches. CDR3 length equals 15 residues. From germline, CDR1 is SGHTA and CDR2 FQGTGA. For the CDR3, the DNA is TGTGCCAGCAGCTCCAGGGGGTCGAACACCGGGGAGCTGTTTTTT. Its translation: CASSSRGSNTGELFF.

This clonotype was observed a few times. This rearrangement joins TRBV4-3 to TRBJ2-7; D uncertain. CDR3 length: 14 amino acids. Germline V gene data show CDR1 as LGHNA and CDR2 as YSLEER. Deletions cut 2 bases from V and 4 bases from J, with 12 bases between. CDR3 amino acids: CASSQSLGIYEQYF. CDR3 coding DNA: TGCGCCAGCAGCCAAAGCCTGGGAATATACGAGCAGTACTTC.

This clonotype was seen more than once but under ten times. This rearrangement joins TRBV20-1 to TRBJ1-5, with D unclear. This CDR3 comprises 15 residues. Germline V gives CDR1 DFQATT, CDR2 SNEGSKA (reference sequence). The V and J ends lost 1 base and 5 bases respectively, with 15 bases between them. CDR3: CSARAFRQWDQPQHF. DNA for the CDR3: TGCAGTGCTAGAGCTTTTCGTCAGTGGGATCAGCCCCAGCATTTT.